A selection of T cell receptor beta chains follows, all from one sample in a study of cytomegalovirus exposure and HLA in healthy donors. Sequencing was performed with immunoSEQ multiplex PCR; in TCRdb, only in-frame clones are kept and a portion is missing. The sample lists around 150,000 clones; 70% to 85% were seen once. The material sequenced was PBMCs. The receptors were sampled from a man aged 25 to 45 in good health and CMV-seropositive. Both conserved end residues are part of each CDR3. A D gene is named only where the DNA matches it firmly. Rows give clone size only sometimes, using once, few, many, or a class for an expanded clone.

clone_size	d_call	v_call	j_call	cdr3_nt	cdr3_aa
NA	NA	TRBV7-2	TRBJ1-2	TGTGCCAGCAGCCTAGAGGGGAGGGCGCATGGCTACACCTTC	CASSLEGRAHGYTF
NA	NA	TRBV6-5	TRBJ2-2	TGTGCCAGCACCGCGCCTAAAACCGGGGAGCTGTTTTTT	CASTAPKTGELFF
few	TRBD1	TRBV6-1	TRBJ2-2	TGTGCCAGCAGGGCCGGACAGGGGACAGCCGGGGAGCTGTTTTTT	CASRAGQGTAGELFF
NA	NA	TRBV27	TRBJ1-1	TGTGCCAGCAGCTCTGGACATGCTGAAGCTTTCTTT	CASSSGHAEAFF
once	TRBD1	TRBV5-1	TRBJ2-3	TGCGCCAGCAGCTTGGGGACAGGGGTGGCAGATACGCAGTATTTT	CASSLGTGVADTQYF
NA	NA	TRBV18	TRBJ2-5	TGTGCCAGCTCACCAGGAGGGAAGGAGACCCAGTACTTC	CASSPGGKETQYF
few	TRBD2	TRBV2	TRBJ2-7	TGTGCCAGCAGTTTAGCGGGAACTTCCCCCCACGAGCAGTACTTC	CASSLAGTSPHEQYF
NA	NA	TRBV4-1	TRBJ1-5	TGCGCCAGCAGCCAACCACAACAGGGAAACAGCAATCAGCCCCAGCATTTT	CASSQPQQGNSNQPQHF
NA	TRBD2	TRBV7-3	TRBJ2-3	TGTGCCAGCAGCTTAAGGCTAGCGGGAGGGCCGGATACGCAGTATTTT	CASSLRLAGGPDTQYF
once	NA	TRBV18	TRBJ1-5	TGTGCCAGCTCACCACGCCCGGGGGTCGGCAATCAGCCCCAGCATTTT	CASSPRPGVGNQPQHF
NA	TRBD1	TRBV7-9	TRBJ1-1	TGTGCCAGCAGCTTAGAGGGGGCACGGAACACTGAAGCTTTCTTT	CASSLEGARNTEAFF
NA	NA	TRBV5-6	TRBJ1-6	TGTGCCAGCAGCTTTAACCGGGGGAATTCACCCCTCCACTTT	CASSFNRGNSPLHF
NA	NA	TRBV23-1	TRBJ2-6	TGCGCCAGCACCGCCAGGGGGGTTGGGGCCAACGTCCTGACTTTC	CASTARGVGANVLTF
NA	TRBD1	TRBV7-6	TRBJ1-2	TGTGCCAGCAGCTTCGCGGGAGGGGGCAATGGCTACACCTTC	CASSFAGGGNGYTF
NA	TRBD2	TRBV4-1	TRBJ2-7	TGCGCCAGCAGCCAAGAAAGGAGCGGGGCCTACGAGCAGTACTTC	CASSQERSGAYEQYF
NA	TRBD2	TRBV6-1	TRBJ2-7	TGTGCCAGCAGTGAAGGTAGCAGCGGGAAATCCTACGAGCAGTACTTC	CASSEGSSGKSYEQYF
NA	TRBD1	TRBV2	TRBJ2-7	TGTGCCAGCAGTCCAGGACAGGGGTTGTACGAGCAGTACTTC	CASSPGQGLYEQYF
NA	TRBD2	TRBV29-1	TRBJ2-3	TGCAGCCCGGGGGGAGATACGCAGTATTTT	CSPGGDTQYF
NA	NA	TRBV27	TRBJ2-7	TGTGCCAGCAGTTCCTTCATTACATCCTCCTACGAGCAGTACTTC	CASSSFITSSYEQYF
NA	TRBD2	TRBV14	TRBJ2-1	TGTGCCAGCAGCCTCGGACTAGCGGGAGAACAAAATGAGCAGTTCTTC	CASSLGLAGEQNEQFF
NA	NA	TRBV4-1	TRBJ2-7	TGCGCCAGCAGCCAAGATCACAGTCAAACCTACGAGCAGTACTTC	CASSQDHSQTYEQYF
NA	NA	TRBV4-3	TRBJ2-3	TGCGCCAGCAGCCAAGATCAACTAGACCCACGAGGGGATACGCAGTATTTT	CASSQDQLDPRGDTQYF
once	NA	TRBV25-1	TRBJ1-1	TGTGCCAGCAGTGCCCCCCAGGTGGGCACTGAAGCTTTCTTT	CASSAPQVGTEAFF
NA	NA	TRBV2	TRBJ2-7	TGTGCCAGCAGCAGTGAGCAGTACTTC	CASSSEQYF
few	NA	TRBV2	TRBJ2-7	TGTGCCAGCAGTGAGGTCAGGGGTGCCGCATCATCCTACGAGCAGTACTTC	CASSEVRGAASSYEQYF
NA	TRBD1	TRBV28	TRBJ1-1	TGTGCCAGCTTGGGACAGGCCGCGGCCCGCACTGAAGCTTTCTTT	CASLGQAAARTEAFF
NA	NA	TRBV5-6	TRBJ1-3	TGTGCCAGCAGCCGAGTTTCCGGGGGTGGAAACACCATATATTTT	CASSRVSGGGNTIYF
once	NA	TRBV5-6	TRBJ1-4	TGTGCCAGCAGCAAGACAGCAACTAATGAAAAACTGTTTTTT	CASSKTATNEKLFF
NA	NA	TRBV30	TRBJ1-2	TGTGCCTGGGCAGGGCAACATGGCTACACCTTC	CAWAGQHGYTF
NA	NA	TRBV29-1	TRBJ2-5	TGCAGCGTTTTGCAGGGATCCGAGACCCAGTACTTC	CSVLQGSETQYF
NA	NA	TRBV16	TRBJ2-5	TGTGCCAGCAGCCAAAACAGGGACGAGACCCAGTACTTC	CASSQNRDETQYF
NA	TRBD2	TRBV7-2	TRBJ2-7	TGTGCCAGCAGCCCCCTCCCGGCGGGAGGGGTCGAGCAGTACTTC	CASSPLPAGGVEQYF
NA	NA	TRBV23-1	TRBJ1-5	TGCGCCAGCATTCAGCCGGGAAATAGCAATCAGCCCCAGCATTTT	CASIQPGNSNQPQHF
NA	NA	TRBV6-6	TRBJ1-1	TGTGCCAGCAGTTACAGTGGGGGAGGGACTGAAGCTTTCTTT	CASSYSGGGTEAFF
NA	NA	TRBV2	TRBJ2-3	TGTGCCAGCAGTGACACAGGAGCGGATACGCAGTATTTT	CASSDTGADTQYF
NA	NA	TRBV10-1	TRBJ1-1	TGCGCCAGCAGTAAAACTGTGGAGGGGGAAGCTTTCTTT	CASSKTVEGEAFF
NA	TRBD2	TRBV9	TRBJ2-7	TGTGCCAGCAGCGAGCGGGACGGTAACTCCTACGAGCAGTACTTC	CASSERDGNSYEQYF
NA	NA	TRBV7-8	TRBJ1-2	TGTGCCAGCAGCCGCCTGGGGTCGGGGGGCTACACCTTC	CASSRLGSGGYTF
NA	TRBD2	TRBV9	TRBJ2-1	TGTGCCAGCAGCCTAACGGGACTAGCGAACAATGAGCAGTTCTTC	CASSLTGLANNEQFF
NA	TRBD1	TRBV9	TRBJ1-4	TGTGCCAGCAGCGTGGGACAGGCCCCCGAAAAACTGTTTTTT	CASSVGQAPEKLFF
NA	TRBD1	TRBV4-1	TRBJ1-6	TGCGCCAGCAGCCGGACAGGGGTGGGGGCAAATTCACCCCTCCACTTT	CASSRTGVGANSPLHF
NA	NA	TRBV28	TRBJ2-7	TGTGCCAGCAGTTTTCGAGGTACAGGGACCTACGAGCAGTACTTC	CASSFRGTGTYEQYF
NA	NA	TRBV5-1	TRBJ1-1	TGCGCCAGCAGCTTGGACAGGGAAGGGGCTGAAGCTTTCTTT	CASSLDREGAEAFF
NA	NA	TRBV5-6	TRBJ1-1	TGTGCCAGCAGCTTGCGGGACATTAACACGAACACTGAAGCTTTCTTT	CASSLRDINTNTEAFF
NA	NA	TRBV2	TRBJ2-4	TGTGCCAGCAGTGAAACAGGGACGACCAAAAACATTCAGTACTTC	CASSETGTTKNIQYF
NA	TRBD1	TRBV4-2	TRBJ2-5	TGTGCCAGCAGCCCGCTGGACAGGGGAGAGACCCAGTACTTC	CASSPLDRGETQYF
NA	NA	TRBV4-1	TRBJ1-2	TGCGCCAGCAGCCAGGGAGACATGGCTAACTATGGCTACACCTTC	CASSQGDMANYGYTF
NA	NA	TRBV29-1	TRBJ2-7	TGCAGCGTTGGACAGGTCGGCGAGCAGTACTTC	CSVGQVGEQYF
NA	TRBD1	TRBV27	TRBJ2-1	TGTGCCAGCACCAGATCCGGGGACAGGGAAATAGGTGAGCAGTTCTTC	CASTRSGDREIGEQFF
NA	TRBD1	TRBV7-9	TRBJ2-7	TGTGCCAGCAGCCTACAGGGGGGACCCTACGAGCAGTACTTC	CASSLQGGPYEQYF
NA	NA	TRBV29-1	TRBJ1-2	TGCAGCGTAGGAGCGGGGTCCTATGGCTACACCTTC	CSVGAGSYGYTF